This is a list of T cell receptor beta chains from one sample in a study of CD8 T cells in Susac syndrome. TCRdb recomputed calls from the immunoSEQ multiplex PCR reads with MiXCR, one row per CDR3 protein. Of tens of thousands of distinct CDR3 sequences listed, under 96% were seen once; the top ten hold more than 0.09%. The sequenced sample was CD4+ T cells from PBMCs. These receptors all come from a human donor with multiple sclerosis. Each CDR3 is given with its conserved first and last residue. The D gene is left open where the match is weak. Expanded clones are given a class, and other clones once, few, many or no size at all.

J | V | size | D | DNA | CDR3
TRBJ1-1 | TRBV30 | once | - | TGTGCCTGGAGTGTAAGCCCGAACACTGAAGCTTTCTTT | CAWSVSPNTEAFF
TRBJ1-6 | TRBV3-1 | - | - | TGTGCCAGCACAAGGAAGGGTACGGGCTCACCCCTCCACTTT | CASTRKGTGSPLHF
TRBJ1-1 | TRBV13 | - | TRBD1 | TGTGCCAGCAGCTCCCCAAACAGGGGTACTGAAGCTTTCTTT | CASSSPNRGTEAFF
TRBJ1-3 | TRBV29-1 | - | - | TGCAGCGTGACTAGCCTCTCTGGAAACACCATATATTTT | CSVTSLSGNTIYF
TRBJ2-5 | TRBV9 | - | - | TGTGCCAGCAACATCCGGGGGAACCAAGAGACCCAGTACTTC | CASNIRGNQETQYF
TRBJ1-4 | TRBV4-3 | - | - | TGCGCCAGCAGCCAGGCACAGGGTCGAAGGGAAAAACTGTTTTTT | CASSQAQGRREKLFF
TRBJ1-4 | TRBV30 | - | - | TGTGCCTGGAGTGGGGCGGACACAGCTAATGAAAAACTGTTTTTT | CAWSGADTANEKLFF
TRBJ2-1 | TRBV29-1 | - | TRBD1 | TGCAGCGTCGCGGACAGGGCCTACAATGAGCAGTTCTTC | CSVADRAYNEQFF
TRBJ1-5 | TRBV4-3 | - | - | TGCGCCAGCAGCCGATTAGGGAGGAATCAGCCCCAGCATTTT | CASSRLGRNQPQHF
TRBJ2-1 | TRBV20-1 | - | - | TGCAGTGCTAGAAAAGGACTCCTCAGTGAGCAGTTCTTC | CSARKGLLSEQFF
TRBJ1-5 | TRBV7-2 | - | - | TGTGCCAGCAGCTTCTCGGGACGGGAATACGGTCAGCCCCAGCATTTT | CASSFSGREYGQPQHF
TRBJ2-2 | TRBV5-4 | - | - | TGTGCCAGCAGCTTGGAGCCCGGATCGAACACCGGGGAGCTGTTTTTT | CASSLEPGSNTGELFF
TRBJ1-4 | TRBV6-5 | - | - | TGTGCCAGCAGTTCCCGACAGGTCCTTAATGAAAAACTGTTTTTT | CASSSRQVLNEKLFF
TRBJ2-7 | TRBV20-1 | - | TRBD2 | TGCAGTGCCTGGACTAGCGGGTCCTACGAGCAGTACTTC | CSAWTSGSYEQYF
TRBJ2-7 | TRBV7-9 | - | TRBD1 | TGTGCCAGCAGCTTCCGCGGGACAGGGGCCTACGAGCAGTACTTC | CASSFRGTGAYEQYF
TRBJ2-5 | TRBV28 | - | TRBD2 | TGTGCCAGCAGTTCGGTCCTAGCGGGAGATCAAGAGACCCAGTACTTC | CASSSVLAGDQETQYF
TRBJ2-3 | TRBV20-1 | - | - | TGCAGTCCTGAGGCAGGGGGCACAGATACGCAGTATTTT | CSPEAGGTDTQYF
TRBJ2-7 | TRBV12-3/TRBV12-4 | - | - | TGTGCCAGCAGTTTAGGGGGCTTCGCTGAGCAGTACTTC | CASSLGGFAEQYF
TRBJ2-3 | TRBV20-1 | - | TRBD1 | TGCAGTGCACCCAACGACAGGGGTCGCACAGATACGCAGTATTTT | CSAPNDRGRTDTQYF
TRBJ2-6 | TRBV12-3/TRBV12-4 | - | - | TGTGCCACGGGGGACGACTCTGGGGCCAACGTCCTGACTTTC | CATGDDSGANVLTF
TRBJ2-7 | TRBV20-1 | - | TRBD1 | TGCAGTGCTAGTTGGGGGACCGGGACAGAGTTGGACGAGCAGTACTTC | CSASWGTGTELDEQYF
TRBJ1-4 | TRBV7-9 | - | - | TGTGCCAGCAGCGTAGTTGGGAGTGGCGAAAAACTGTTTTTT | CASSVVGSGEKLFF
TRBJ2-7 | TRBV4-1 | - | - | TGCGCCAGCAGCCAAGTAAGGGTGGGTCAGCAATACGAGCAGTACTTC | CASSQVRVGQQYEQYF
TRBJ2-3 | TRBV12-3/TRBV12-4 | - | - | TGTGCCAGCAGCCACCTCGGGCAGCTTAAGGCTACGCAGTATTTT | CASSHLGQLKATQYF
TRBJ2-2 | TRBV12-3/TRBV12-4 | - | - | TGTGCCAGCAGTTTACGGGTTTTTGCCGGGGAGCTGTTTTTT | CASSLRVFAGELFF
TRBJ2-5 | TRBV5-1 | - | TRBD2 | TGCGCCAGCAGCCCACTACTAGCGGGGGGGCCAGAGACCCAGTACTTC | CASSPLLAGGPETQYF
TRBJ2-1 | TRBV25-1 | - | - | TGTGCCAGCAGTGCCCCCGTAGTGGATATCTACAATGAGCAGTTCTTC | CASSAPVVDIYNEQFF
TRBJ2-1 | TRBV6-2/TRBV6-3 | - | - | TGTGCCAGCCTAGGAGGGGGGTTGTACAATGAGCAGTTCTTC | CASLGGGLYNEQFF
TRBJ2-1 | TRBV29-1 | - | - | TGCAGCGTTGAAGGGGTAGCCGCAGGGGAGCAGTTCTTC | CSVEGVAAGEQFF
TRBJ2-1 | TRBV6-1 | - | - | TGTGCCAGCAGATTTCCGGGGACCTACAATGAGCAGTTCTTC | CASRFPGTYNEQFF
TRBJ2-3 | TRBV7-2 | - | TRBD2 | TGTGCCAGCAGCTTGGGGACTAGCGGCGTCACAGATACGCAGTATTTT | CASSLGTSGVTDTQYF
TRBJ2-3 | TRBV3-1 | - | - | TGTGCCAGCAGCTCTAGGGGGGCCGCAGATACGCAGTATTTT | CASSSRGAADTQYF
TRBJ2-6 | TRBV30 | - | - | TGTGCCTGGAGTGCGAACCCTCGGGCTGGGGCCAACGTCCTGACTTTC | CAWSANPRAGANVLTF
TRBJ1-1 | TRBV29-1 | - | TRBD1 | TGCAGCGTTGAGGACAGGGGGCGCAGGTCCACTGAAGCTTTCTTT | CSVEDRGRRSTEAFF
TRBJ2-4 | TRBV27 | - | - | TGTGCCAGCAGTGGGCAGGGGAACGCCAAAAACATTCAGTACTTC | CASSGQGNAKNIQYF
TRBJ1-1 | TRBV5-4 | once | - | TGTGCCAGCAGCTTGGGAGGTCGGCAGGGGAACACTGAAGCTTTCTTT | CASSLGGRQGNTEAFF
TRBJ1-5 | TRBV6-6 | - | - | TGTGCCAGCAGTTACCGGAAGGAGGGAGGACAGCCCCAGCATTTT | CASSYRKEGGQPQHF
TRBJ2-5 | TRBV5-1 | - | TRBD2 | TGCGCCAGCAGTCTGACGGGGGGAGTCGAAGAGACCCAGTACTTC | CASSLTGGVEETQYF
TRBJ2-1 | TRBV28 | - | TRBD2 | TGTGCCAGCAGTCTTACCCAGACCGTAGCGGGGCGGAATGAGCAGTTCTTC | CASSLTQTVAGRNEQFF
TRBJ2-3 | TRBV9 | - | - | TGTGCCAGCAGCCTGATCCCGGAGGCAGATACGCAGTATTTT | CASSLIPEADTQYF
TRBJ1-5 | TRBV15 | once | - | TGTGCCACCAGCAGAGGAGGCAGGGGAGACAATCAGCCCCAGCATTTT | CATSRGGRGDNQPQHF
TRBJ1-5 | TRBV24-1 | - | - | TGTGCCACCAGTGAAGGAGGCAGCAATCAGCCCCAGCATTTT | CATSEGGSNQPQHF
TRBJ1-5 | TRBV18 | - | TRBD1 | TGTGCCAGCTCATCCGACAGGGGTCAGCCCCAGCATTTT | CASSSDRGQPQHF
TRBJ2-3 | TRBV5-1 | - | - | TGCGCCAGCAGCTTGGCCCCCGACAGGCGAGGAGATACGCAGTATTTT | CASSLAPDRRGDTQYF
TRBJ2-7 | TRBV2 | - | TRBD1 | TGTGCCAGCAGTGATCCGAACAGGGGGTCAGCCTACGAGCAGTACTTC | CASSDPNRGSAYEQYF
TRBJ2-7 | TRBV19 | - | - | TGTGCCAGTAGTATAAGGGGGAACCAACCCGAGCAGTACTTC | CASSIRGNQPEQYF
TRBJ2-1 | TRBV9 | - | - | TGTGCCAGCAGCGTATCCGGCGGAGGGGTGGGCAATGAGCAGTTCTTC | CASSVSGGGVGNEQFF
TRBJ2-1 | TRBV6-2/TRBV6-3 | - | - | TGTGCCAGCAGTTACGTTGGCGGGGCCTACAATGAGCAGTTCTTC | CASSYVGGAYNEQFF
TRBJ2-5 | TRBV6-2/TRBV6-3 | once | - | TGTGCCAGCAGTTACGGTACCCGGGAGACCCAGTACTTC | CASSYGTRETQYF
TRBJ2-7 | TRBV29-1 | - | - | TGCAGCGTTGTCCGGACATTGAGCTCCTACGAGCAGTACTTC | CSVVRTLSSYEQYF
TRBJ2-7 | TRBV11-3 | - | - | TGTGCCAGCAGCTTACAAGTCTTGCCGAACGAGCAGTACTTC | CASSLQVLPNEQYF
TRBJ2-2 | TRBV7-8 | - | TRBD1 | TGTGCCAGCAGCTTAGAAGGGACAGGGTGGACCGGGGAGCTGTTTTTT | CASSLEGTGWTGELFF
TRBJ2-2 | TRBV7-2 | - | - | TGTGCCAGCAGCTTCGACGGACGAGCCGTAGCCACCGGGGAGCTGTTTTTT | CASSFDGRAVATGELFF
TRBJ2-7 | TRBV20-1 | once | TRBD2 | TGCAGTGCTAGACCCTTCAGGGCCCTTAGCGGGGGGGCCTACGAGCAGTACTTC | CSARPFRALSGGAYEQYF